This passage covers 26 T cell receptor beta chains from one sample sequenced in a study of control samples from healthy donors and cancer patients. TCRdb's copy holds only in-frame clones and misses some; the assay was immunoSEQ multiplex PCR. The top ten clones hold about 2.5% of a sample with 100,000 to 150,000 clones, 80% to 95% of them seen once. Sequencing was done on a sample of blood. The source is a man in his forties in good health.

J is TRBJ1-3 and V is TRBV2; D unresolved. CDR1 is SNHLY and CDR2 is FYNNEI in the germline V gene. CDR3 length: 13 amino acids. Between the trimmed V and J ends, which lost 2 bases and 4 bases, there was a span of 6 bases. Here the CDR3 DNA reads TGTGCCAGCAGTGAATATACCGGAAACACCATATATTTT. Translation: CASSEYTGNTIYF. Variable domain in full (rest from reference TRBV2 and TRBJ1-3): EPEVTQTPSHQVTQMGQEVILRCVPISNHLYFYWYRQILGQKVEFLVSFYNNEISEKSEIFDDQFSVERPDGSNFTLKIRSTKLEDSAMYFCASSEYTGNTIYFGEGSWLTVV.

The V gene is TRBV6-6, the J gene TRBJ1-4; a weak D match, TRBD1 (5 bases). V shed 8 bases and J shed 8 bases, with 18 bases lying between them. Germline lookup yields CDR1 MNHNY and CDR2 SVGAGI (reference sequence). The CDR3 has 14 residues. For the CDR3, the DNA is TGTGCCAGCGGCCCGGGGAGGGAGGGGGAAAAACTGTTTTTT. This codes for CASGPGREGEKLFF.

The chain uses TRBV18 and TRBJ2-3; 7 nucleotides match TRBD1. The germline gives CDR1 KGHSH, CDR2 LQKENI. The V segment lost 4 bases and the J segment 0 bases; nucleotides outside the gene matches: 4. CDR3 length: 15 amino acids. The CDR3 bases are TGTGCCAGCTCACAACCGGGACAGAGCACAGATACGCAGTATTTT. Translated: CASSQPGQSTDTQYF.

This clone is medium-sized. The V gene is TRBV2, the J gene TRBJ1-2; tentatively, D is TRBD1 (6 bases). The CDR3 totals 16 residues. Germline V CDR1 and CDR2: SNHLY, FYNNEI. V was pared by 4 bases and J by 4 bases, with 19 bases between. The DNA for the CDR3 is TGTGCCAGCAGTGGGGGACCTCAGGGGCAAATCTATGGCTACACCTTC. It codes for CASSGGPQGQIYGYTF.

The CDR3 sequence is CASSALQGNNSPLHF. CDR3 coding DNA: TGTGCCAGTAGTGCCCTACAGGGTAATAATTCACCCCTCCACTTT. V is TRBV19 and J is TRBJ1-6, with D perhaps TRBD1 (6 bases). CDR1 and CDR2 (germline): LNHDA, SQIVND (reference sequence). V gave up 5 bases and J gave up 5 bases, with 13 bases separating them. The CDR3 consists of 15 residues.

This sequence joins TRBV30 and TRBJ2-4; possible D gene TRBD1, 6 bases. The ends were cut back, 0 bases at V and 2 bases at J, with 14 bases in the middle. This CDR3 has 16 residues. Germline assignment: CDR1 GTSNPN and CDR2 SVGIG (reference sequence). Written as DNA, the CDR3 is TGTGCCTGGAGTGTTCAGGGGAGAGGGACCAAAAACATTCAGTACTTC. Translated, it gives CAWSVQGRGTKNIQYF.

This chain uses TRBV7-9 with TRBJ2-1; D call uncertain. V gave up 8 bases and J gave up 0 bases, with 5 bases separating them. CDR1 is SEHNR, CDR2 FQNEAQ, per germline (reference sequence). This CDR3 spans 12 amino acids. The CDR3 coding sequence is TGTGCCAGCCCAAGCTCCTACAATGAGCAGTTCTTC. Protein: CASPSSYNEQFF.

The chain uses TRBV14 and TRBJ2-2; no firm D call. V lost 3 bases, J lost 0 bases, and 11 bases lay in between. Germline CDR1 and CDR2: SGHDN and FVKESK. The CDR3 has 16 residues. The CDR3 DNA follows: TGTGCCAGCAGCCACTTAGCACAGCCGAACACCGGGGAGCTGTTTTTT. Its translation: CASSHLAQPNTGELFF.

The V gene is TRBV6-6, the J gene TRBJ1-1, with 8 nucleotides matching TRBD1. V lost 5 bases to trimming and J lost 5 bases; unmatched junction nucleotides: 16. The CDR3 has 17 residues. Germline lookup yields CDR1 MNHNY and CDR2 SVGAGI (reference sequence). The DNA of the CDR3 is TGTGCCAGCAGTCAAAAAAAGACAGGGGCTCAAGTAACTGAAGCTTTCTTT. Its protein product is CASSQKKTGAQVTEAFF.

V and J are TRBV27 and TRBJ1-1, with D perhaps matching TRBD1 (5 bases). The CDR3 contains 16 residues. Looked up from germline, CDR1 is MNHEY and CDR2 is SMNVEV (reference sequence). The V end lost 3 bases, the J end lost 0 bases, and 14 bases lay between the germline ends. The CDR3 sequence is CASSFGAGFMNTEAFF. CDR3 DNA: TGTGCCAGCAGTTTTGGGGCAGGGTTCATGAACACTGAAGCTTTCTTT.

The sample holds one count of this clone. This specimen includes other DNA sequences encoding the same CDR3. The gene calls are TRBV9 and TRBJ2-1; D not resolved. There are 11 residues in the CDR3. Germline values: CDR1 SGDLS, CDR2 YYNGEE. V gave up 0 bases and J gave up 10 bases, with 5 bases separating them. The CDR3 bases are TGTGCCAGCAGCGTAGACACAGAGCAGTTCTTC. As protein: CASSVDTEQFF.

This clone has just one count. The chain has TRBV5-1 and TRBJ2-2; possibly TRBD2 for D (5 bases). The CDR3 is made up of 13 amino acids. Deletions cut 3 bases from V and 12 bases from J, with 15 bases between. CDR1 is SGHRS and CDR2 is YFSETQ in the germline V gene. DNA of the CDR3: TGCGCCAGCAGCTCGGACTCGGCGAGCCAGCTGTTTTTT. It encodes CASSSDSASQLFF. Together with reference TRBV5-1 and TRBJ2-2, the CDR3 gives the full variable domain: KAGVTQTPRYLIKTRGQQVTLSCSPISGHRSVSWYQQTPGQGLQFLFEYFSETQRNKGNFPGRFSGRQFSNSRSEMNVSTLELGDSALYLCASSSDSASQLFFGEGSRLTVL.

The rearrangement joins TRBV24-1 to TRBJ1-3; D might be TRBD1 (5 bases). In germline, CDR1 is KGHDR, CDR2 SFDVKD. The CDR3 spans 14 residues. With 3 bases removed from V and 2 bases from J, the gap between germline ends came to 7 bases. The DNA of the CDR3 is TGTGCCACCAGTGATCAGGGTGCTGGAAACACCATATATTTT. The encoded protein is CATSDQGAGNTIYF.

This sequence joins TRBV5-4 and TRBJ2-3; perhaps TRBD1 as D (5 bases). V was clipped by 1 base and J by 0 bases, with 9 bases between them. CDR3 size: 15 residues. The germline V gene has CDR1 SGHNT and CDR2 YYREEE (reference sequence). This CDR3 is CASSLRTGSTDTQYF. CDR3 coding DNA: TGTGCCAGCAGCTTGAGAACAGGCAGCACAGATACGCAGTATTTT.

The chain couples TRBV27 to TRBJ1-1, with a weak D call TRBD1 (6 bases). The V gene lost 6 bases and the J gene lost 0 bases, with 11 bases spanning the gap. Germline V lookup: CDR1 MNHEY, CDR2 SMNVEV (reference sequence). The CDR3 is 14 residues long. CDR3 in amino acids: CASSPRGMNTEAFF. The CDR3, as DNA: TGTGCCAGCAGCCCTAGGGGGATGAACACTGAAGCTTTCTTT.

The chain recombines TRBV27 with TRBJ2-1; D is perhaps TRBD2 (5 bases). V was shortened by 10 bases and J by 4 bases, with 17 bases between the two germline ends. Germline values: CDR1 MNHEY, CDR2 SMNVEV (reference sequence). The CDR3 is made up of 14 amino acids. The CDR3 region has the DNA TGTGCCACTATTAGCGCCTTCGGGTACAATGAGCAGTTCTTC. This sequence encodes CATISAFGYNEQFF.

The V call is TRBV29-1, the J call TRBJ2-1; 7 bases agree with TRBD1. CDR1 is SQVTM and CDR2 is ANQGSEA in the germline V gene. This CDR3 is 15 amino acids long. The ends lost 6 bases at V and 0 bases at J; junction bases unmatched: 8. CDR3 protein: CSVKTGAPSYNEQFF. Here the CDR3 DNA reads TGCAGCGTAAAAACAGGGGCCCCCTCCTACAATGAGCAGTTCTTC.

Details on this clone: This CDR3 is also generated by other DNA sequences in the sample. The V gene is TRBV7-9, the J gene TRBJ1-5; D is possibly TRBD1 (5 bases). Trimming left V 0 bases short and J 0 bases short, with 6 bases between. This CDR3 region has 15 residues. Germline V gene sequence: CDR1 SEHNR, CDR2 FQNEAQ (reference sequence). The CDR3 nucleotides read TGTGCCAGCAGCTTAGCAGGGGATAGCAATCAGCCCCAGCATTTT. Protein: CASSLAGDSNQPQHF.

This sequence joins TRBV9 and TRBJ2-3; TRBD1 matches 8 bases. The V gene's germline CDR1 is SGDLS and CDR2 YYNGEE. The CDR3 covers 15 residues. After removal of 0 bases from V and 4 bases from J, the junction contained 4 bases not matched to a gene. CDR3 amino acids: CASSVGAGGSDTQYF. Written as DNA, the CDR3 is TGTGCCAGCAGCGTAGGGGCAGGGGGCTCAGATACGCAGTATTTT.

The chain links TRBV5-1 to TRBJ1-6; 7 positions match TRBD1. CDR3 length: 16 residues. V gave up 0 bases and J gave up 10 bases; unmatched junction bases: 10. Looked up from germline, CDR1 is SGHRS and CDR2 is YFSETQ. Written as DNA, the CDR3 is TGCGCCAGCAGCTTGGCCAAAGGGGGCGGATCCTCACCCCTCCACTTT. Amino acids: CASSLAKGGGSSPLHF.

The genes are TRBV6-4 and TRBJ1-2, with 9 bases matching TRBD1. Losses at the gene ends were 4 bases for V and 5 bases for J; bases not matched to a gene: 11. This CDR3 is 16 amino acids long. Germline V CDR1 and CDR2: MRHNA, SNTAGT. CDR3 bases: TGTGCCAGCAGTGCCGGGACAGGGTTTTTTCCTTATGGCTACACCTTC. This encodes CASSAGTGFFPYGYTF.

V and J are TRBV9 and TRBJ2-5; possible D gene TRBD2, 7 bases. There are 14 residues in the CDR3. Germline V gives CDR1 SGDLS, CDR2 YYNGEE. The ends were cut back, 7 bases at V and 1 base at J, with 14 bases in the middle. The CDR3 DNA is TGTGCCAGCTCGCTTAGGGGGGGCCAAGAGACCCAGTACTTC. Its protein product is CASSLRGGQETQYF. Using reference TRBV9 and TRBJ2-5 for the parts outside the CDR3, the full variable domain is DSGVTQTPKHLITATGQRVTLRCSPRSGDLSVYWYQQSLDQGLQFLIQYYNGEERAKGNILERFSAQQFPDLHSELNLSSLELGDSALYFCASSLRGGQETQYFGPGTRLLVL.

This chain links TRBV6-1 with TRBJ1-1, with D tentatively TRBD1 (5 bases). V lost 1 base and J 5 bases, leaving 17 bases between the germline ends. This CDR3 has 16 residues. From germline, CDR1 is MNHNS and CDR2 SASEGT. In nucleotides, the CDR3 is TGTGCCAGCAGTGAAGGGCCTTGGGGGGAGGCGACTGAAGCTTTCTTT. Translation: CASSEGPWGEATEAFF.

V usage is TRBV27 and J usage is TRBJ1-2, with D unresolved. V lost 9 bases and J 8 bases, leaving 16 bases between the germline ends. Germline V gene lookup returns CDR1 MNHEY and CDR2 SMNVEV (reference sequence). This CDR3 contains 12 residues. The CDR3 DNA is TGTGCCAGTCGTCCTAGGACGGGAGGCTACACCTTC. Translating gives CASRPRTGGYTF.

The chain links TRBV5-6 to TRBJ2-7; the D gene is possibly TRBD2 (6 bases). V was trimmed by 0 bases and J by 3 bases, leaving 10 bases between them. The V gene's germline CDR1 is SGHDT and CDR2 YYEEEE. The CDR3 contains 14 residues. This CDR3 is CASSLAAGYYEQYF. CDR3 bases: TGTGCCAGCAGCTTGGCCGCGGGGTACTACGAGCAGTACTTC.

This clone was observed a single time. The V gene is TRBV10-1, the J gene TRBJ1-6, with D possibly TRBD1 on 5 matching bases. The CDR3 has 14 amino acids. The germline V and J ends were trimmed by 4 bases and 7 bases, with 11 bases remaining between them. Germline V gives CDR1 WNHNN, CDR2 SYGVQD (reference sequence). CDR3 protein: CASSVGQGNSPLHF. In DNA, the CDR3 is TGCGCCAGCAGTGTGGGCCAGGGAAATTCACCCCTCCACTTT.